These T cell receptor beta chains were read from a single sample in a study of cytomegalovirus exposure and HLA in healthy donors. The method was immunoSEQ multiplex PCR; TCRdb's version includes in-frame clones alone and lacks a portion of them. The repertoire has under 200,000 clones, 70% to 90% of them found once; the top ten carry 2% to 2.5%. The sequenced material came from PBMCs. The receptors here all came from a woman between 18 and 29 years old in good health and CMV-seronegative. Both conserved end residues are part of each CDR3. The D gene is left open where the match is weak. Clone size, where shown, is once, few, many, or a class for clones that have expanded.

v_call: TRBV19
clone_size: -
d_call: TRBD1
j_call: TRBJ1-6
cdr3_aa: CASTLRGLGGSPLHF
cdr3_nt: TGTGCCAGTACCCTAAGGGGGCTCGGCGGTTCACCCCTCCACTTT

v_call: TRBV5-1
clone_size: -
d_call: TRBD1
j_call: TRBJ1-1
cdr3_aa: CASSLALQGWRDTEAFF
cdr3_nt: TGCGCCAGCAGCTTGGCCCTACAGGGGTGGCGCGACACTGAAGCTTTCTTT

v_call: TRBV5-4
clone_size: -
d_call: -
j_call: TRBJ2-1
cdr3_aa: CASSVGQQFSYNEQFF
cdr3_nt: TGTGCCAGCAGCGTAGGACAGCAATTCTCTTACAATGAGCAGTTCTTC

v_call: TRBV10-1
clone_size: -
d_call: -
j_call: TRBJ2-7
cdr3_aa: CASSPPRGEQYF
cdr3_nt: TGCGCCAGCAGTCCCCCCAGGGGCGAGCAGTACTTC

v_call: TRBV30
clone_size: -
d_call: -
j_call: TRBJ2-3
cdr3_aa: CAWSVPPQNYGVQYF
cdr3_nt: TGTGCCTGGAGTGTCCCCCCCCAAAATTACGGTGTGCAGTATTTT

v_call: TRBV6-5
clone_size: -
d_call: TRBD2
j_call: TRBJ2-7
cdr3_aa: CASRPTSNLYEQYF
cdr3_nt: TGTGCCAGCAGGCCGACTAGCAATCTCTACGAGCAGTACTTC

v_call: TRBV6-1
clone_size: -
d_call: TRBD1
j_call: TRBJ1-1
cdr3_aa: CASRSRDRGNTEAFF
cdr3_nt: TGTGCCAGCAGGTCCCGGGACAGGGGTAACACTGAAGCTTTCTTT

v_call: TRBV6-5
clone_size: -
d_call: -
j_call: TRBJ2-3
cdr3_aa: CASSYQVGTQYF
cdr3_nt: TGTGCCAGCAGTTACCAGGTTGGGACGCAGTATTTT

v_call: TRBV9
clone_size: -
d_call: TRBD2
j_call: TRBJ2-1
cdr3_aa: CASSLFGGKRNEQFF
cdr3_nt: TGTGCCAGCAGCCTGTTCGGGGGGAAGAGAAATGAGCAGTTCTTC

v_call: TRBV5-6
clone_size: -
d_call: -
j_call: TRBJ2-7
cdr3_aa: CASTGTRGRADF
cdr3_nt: TGTGCCAGCACTGGCACCCGTGGCAGGGCTGATTTC

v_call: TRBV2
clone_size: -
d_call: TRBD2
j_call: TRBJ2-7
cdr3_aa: CASTASGISYEQYF
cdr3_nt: TGTGCCAGCACTGCTAGCGGGATCTCCTACGAGCAGTACTTC

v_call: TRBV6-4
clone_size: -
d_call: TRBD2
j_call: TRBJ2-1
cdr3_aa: CASSGLAGGNEQFF
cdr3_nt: TGTGCCAGCAGTGGACTAGCGGGGGGCAATGAGCAGTTCTTC

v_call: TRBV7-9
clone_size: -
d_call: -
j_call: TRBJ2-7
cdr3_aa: CASSPSLGGFYEQYF
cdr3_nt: TGTGCCAGCAGCCCCTCCCTTGGAGGGTTCTACGAGCAGTACTTC

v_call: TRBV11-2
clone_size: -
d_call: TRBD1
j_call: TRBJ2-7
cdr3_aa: CASSSDRGGEQYF
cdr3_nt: TGTGCCAGCAGCTCTGACAGGGGGGGCGAGCAGTACTTC

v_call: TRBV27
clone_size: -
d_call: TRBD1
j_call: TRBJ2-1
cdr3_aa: CASSLEGQGFGRDYNEQFF
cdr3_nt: TGTGCCAGCAGTTTAGAGGGACAGGGATTTGGTAGAGACTACAATGAGCAGTTCTTC

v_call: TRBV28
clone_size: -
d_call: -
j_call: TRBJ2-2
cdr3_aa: CASRTGPNTGELFF
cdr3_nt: TGTGCCAGCAGGACAGGACCGAACACCGGGGAGCTGTTTTTT

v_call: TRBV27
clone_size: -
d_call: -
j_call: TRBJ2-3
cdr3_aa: CASSLSPGTPTDTQYF
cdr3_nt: TGTGCCAGCAGTTTATCCCCCGGGACTCCCACAGATACGCAGTATTTT

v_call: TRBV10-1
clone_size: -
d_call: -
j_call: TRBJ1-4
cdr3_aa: CASSWRTANEKLFF
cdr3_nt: TGCGCCAGCAGCTGGAGGACAGCTAATGAAAAACTGTTTTTT

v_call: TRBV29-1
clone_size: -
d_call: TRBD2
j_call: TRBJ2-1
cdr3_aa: CSVRQGLAGGVEQFF
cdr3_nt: TGCAGCGTCAGGCAGGGACTAGCGGGTGGGGTGGAGCAGTTCTTC

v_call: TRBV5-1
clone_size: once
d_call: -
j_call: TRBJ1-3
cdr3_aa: CASSFGQGGNTIYF
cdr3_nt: TGCGCCAGCAGCTTCGGGCAGGGGGGAAACACCATATATTTT

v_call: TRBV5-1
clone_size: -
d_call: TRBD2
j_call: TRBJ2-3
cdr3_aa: CASSSAASGVTDTQYF
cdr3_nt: TGCGCCAGCAGCTCGGCGGCTAGCGGGGTCACAGATACGCAGTATTTT

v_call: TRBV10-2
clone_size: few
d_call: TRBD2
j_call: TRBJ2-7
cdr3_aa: CASMAGGYEQYF
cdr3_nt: TGCGCCAGCATGGCGGGGGGCTACGAGCAGTACTTC

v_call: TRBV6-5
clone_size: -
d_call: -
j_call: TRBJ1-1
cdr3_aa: CASTEARGVYTEAFF
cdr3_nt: TGTGCCAGCACCGAAGCTCGGGGGGTGTACACTGAAGCTTTCTTT

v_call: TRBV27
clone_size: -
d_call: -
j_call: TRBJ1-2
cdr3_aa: CASSLGQKNGYTF
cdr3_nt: TGTGCCAGCAGTTTAGGACAGAAGAATGGCTACACCTTC

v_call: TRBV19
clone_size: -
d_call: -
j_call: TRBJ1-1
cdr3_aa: CASSTNGRLGTEAFF
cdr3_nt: TGTGCCAGTAGTACCAACGGGAGGCTAGGGACTGAAGCTTTCTTT

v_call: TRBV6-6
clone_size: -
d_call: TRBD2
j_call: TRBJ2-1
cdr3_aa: CASSLSGTMGEQFF
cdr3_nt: TGTGCCAGCAGTCTCAGTGGGACTATGGGTGAGCAGTTCTTC

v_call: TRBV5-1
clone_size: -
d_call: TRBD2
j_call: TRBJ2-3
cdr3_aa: CASSFGGTSQDTQYF
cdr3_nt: TGCGCCAGCAGCTTCGGGGGGACTAGCCAAGATACGCAGTATTTT

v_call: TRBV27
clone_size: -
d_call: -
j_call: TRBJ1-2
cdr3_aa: CASSFTRDYGYTF
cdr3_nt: TGTGCCAGCAGTTTTACCAGGGACTATGGCTACACCTTC

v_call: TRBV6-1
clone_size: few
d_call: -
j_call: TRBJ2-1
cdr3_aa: CASRDSYNEQFF
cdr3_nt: TGTGCCAGCAGGGACAGTTACAATGAGCAGTTCTTC

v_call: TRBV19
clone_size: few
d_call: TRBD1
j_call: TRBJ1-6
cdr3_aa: CASSSTGGINSPLHF
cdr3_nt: TGTGCCAGTAGTAGTACAGGGGGCATAAATTCACCCCTCCACTTT